A single TCR beta chain is shown here with its context. The antigen remains undetermined. The sample is drawn from a study of CD8 T cells in Susac syndrome. RNA totalling roughly 0.5 to 1 ug underwent reverse transcription with random hexamers. TCRdb independently ran MiXCR on the immunoSEQ multiplex PCR reads; one entry per CDR3 protein. The table lists roughly 330,000 distinct CDR3 sequences, around 90% of them singletons, with less than 0.08% in the top ten. General study results and limits: The study conceded that relatively few individuals underwent its TCR sequencing and HLA analysis.

The TEMRA cells underwent FACS enrichment, while the CD8+ and CD4+ T cells underwent negative isolation. Germline CDR1 and CDR2: SNHLY and FYNNEI. Trimming removed 1 base at V and 5 bases at J, with 9 bases between. The CDR3 is made up of 15 amino acids. The TCR comes from a human donor with multiple sclerosis. Sequenced: CD4+ T cells from PBMCs. The chain uses TRBV2 and TRBJ1-6; D not resolved. The CDR3 bases are TGTGCCAGCAGTGAAGAGTCCACCCATAATTCACCCCTCCACTTT. It yields the protein CASSEESTHNSPLHF.